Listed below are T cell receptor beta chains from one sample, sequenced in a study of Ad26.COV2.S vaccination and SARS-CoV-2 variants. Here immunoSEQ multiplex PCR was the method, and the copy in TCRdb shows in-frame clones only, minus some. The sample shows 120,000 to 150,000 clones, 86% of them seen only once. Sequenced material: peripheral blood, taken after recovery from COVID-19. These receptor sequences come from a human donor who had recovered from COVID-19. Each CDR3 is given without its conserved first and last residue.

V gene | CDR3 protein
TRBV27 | ASTPTDREKDTIY
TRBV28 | ASMGVEGGNTIY
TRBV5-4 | ASSLGQGEGQETQY
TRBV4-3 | ASSQEGEGYGYT
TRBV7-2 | ASSLVGQGVGNTIY
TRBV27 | ASSPGLSNEKLF
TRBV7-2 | ASTRDRVPDTQY
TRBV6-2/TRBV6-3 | ASSYLIQGGTQY
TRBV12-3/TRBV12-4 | ASSRRQYTEAF
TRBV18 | ASSPRMQETQY
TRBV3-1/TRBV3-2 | ASSPSQGHPRETQY
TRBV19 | ASTSLGSGNTIY
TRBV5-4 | ASSLTGTEGRQY
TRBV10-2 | ASSEFVAGENTGELF
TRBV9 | ASSVEAPTLSGNTIY
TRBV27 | ASSLGETQY
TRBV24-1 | ATSDFGTGSTGELF
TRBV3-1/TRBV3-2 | ARSVPGEGYT
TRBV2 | ASSEVQEKLF
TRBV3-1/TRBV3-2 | ASSQGGQGNQPQH
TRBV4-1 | ASSQVSEGSGQY
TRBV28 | ASRVGGLSVYEQY
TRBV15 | ATSRAHYEQY
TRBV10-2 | ASTITTGSNTEAF
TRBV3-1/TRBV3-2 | ASSHSGQGRYEQY